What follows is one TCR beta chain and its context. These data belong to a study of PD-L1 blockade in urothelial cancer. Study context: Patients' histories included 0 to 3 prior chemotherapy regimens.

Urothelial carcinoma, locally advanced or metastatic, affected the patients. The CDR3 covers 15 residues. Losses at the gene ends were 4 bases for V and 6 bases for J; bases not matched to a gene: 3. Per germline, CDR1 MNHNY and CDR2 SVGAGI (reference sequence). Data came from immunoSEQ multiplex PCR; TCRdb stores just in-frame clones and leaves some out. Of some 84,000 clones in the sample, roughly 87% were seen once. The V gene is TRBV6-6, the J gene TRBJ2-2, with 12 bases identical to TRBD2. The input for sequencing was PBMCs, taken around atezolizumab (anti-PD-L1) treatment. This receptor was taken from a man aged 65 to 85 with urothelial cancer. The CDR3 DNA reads TGTGCCAGCAGTTCGGGACTAGCGGGTCCCGGGGAGCTGTTTTTT. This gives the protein CASSSGLAGPGELFF.